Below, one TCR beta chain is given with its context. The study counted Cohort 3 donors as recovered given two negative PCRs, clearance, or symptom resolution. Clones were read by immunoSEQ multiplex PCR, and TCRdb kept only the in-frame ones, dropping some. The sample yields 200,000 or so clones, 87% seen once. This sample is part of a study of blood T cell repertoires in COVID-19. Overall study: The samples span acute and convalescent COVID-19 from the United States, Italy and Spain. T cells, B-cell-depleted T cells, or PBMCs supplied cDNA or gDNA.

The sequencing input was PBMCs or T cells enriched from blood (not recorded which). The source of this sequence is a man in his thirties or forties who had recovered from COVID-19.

This CDR3 reads CASTPIRTTNTGELFF. As DNA, the CDR3 is TGTGCCAGCACCCCAATACGGACTACGAACACCGGGGAGCTGTTTTTT. V usage is TRBV27 and J usage is TRBJ2-2; TRBD2 might be the D (6 bases). This CDR3 is built from 16 residues. With 7 bases removed from V and 0 bases from J, the gap between germline ends came to 15 bases. Germline CDR1 and CDR2: MNHEY and SMNVEV (reference sequence).